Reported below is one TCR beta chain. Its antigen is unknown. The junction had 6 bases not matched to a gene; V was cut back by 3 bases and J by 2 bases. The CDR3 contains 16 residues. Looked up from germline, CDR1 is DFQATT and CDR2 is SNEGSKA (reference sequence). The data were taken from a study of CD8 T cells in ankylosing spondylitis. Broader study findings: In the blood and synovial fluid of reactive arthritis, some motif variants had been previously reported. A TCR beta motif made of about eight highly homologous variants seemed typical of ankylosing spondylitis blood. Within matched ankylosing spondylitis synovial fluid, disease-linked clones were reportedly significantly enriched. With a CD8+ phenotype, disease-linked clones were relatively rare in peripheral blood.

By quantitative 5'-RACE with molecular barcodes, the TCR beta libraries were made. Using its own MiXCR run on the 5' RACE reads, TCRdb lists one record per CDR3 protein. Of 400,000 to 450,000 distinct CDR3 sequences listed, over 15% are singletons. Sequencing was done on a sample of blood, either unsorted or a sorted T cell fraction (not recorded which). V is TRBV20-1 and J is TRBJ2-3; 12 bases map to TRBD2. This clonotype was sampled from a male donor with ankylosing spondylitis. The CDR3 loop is CSASMGLAGPTDTQYF. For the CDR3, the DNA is TGCAGTGCTAGCATGGGACTAGCGGGTCCCACAGATACGCAGTATTTT.